The 27 T cell receptor beta chains given below trace back to one sample, sequenced in a study of graft-versus-host responses after intestinal transplantation (dated by TCRdb to the early 2020s). The method was the immunoSEQ multiplex PCR assay. Here the immuneACCESS table is served through TCRdb, limited to in-frame sequences with V and J called. Missing clones are a known gap in these copies; in checked studies unresolved V genes cover under half, and the rest lacks a known reason. Here the sample has 35,000 to 45,000 clones; about 92% occur a single time. The top ten hold roughly 4% of the sample. This sample comprised PBMCs, obtained roughly 110 weeks after intestinal transplantation. The receptors were sampled from a human patient who received an intestinal transplant, so some T cells may come from the graft donor.

CDR3 nucleotide sequence: TGTGCCAGCAGTGATGGACTAGCGATTGAGCAGTTCTTC. Translation gives CASSDGLAIEQFF. The V gene is TRBV27, the J gene TRBJ2-1; 9 bases align to TRBD2. The V and J ends lost 5 bases and 9 bases, in that order; junction bases with no gene match: 5. In germline, CDR1 is MNHEY, CDR2 SMNVEV (reference sequence). This CDR3 has 13 residues.

V gene TRBV5-1 combines with J gene TRBJ2-5, with 7 bases lining up with TRBD2. The V gene's germline CDR1 is SGHRS and CDR2 YFSETQ. V gave up 7 bases and J gave up 2 bases; unmatched junction bases: 5. This CDR3 has 13 residues. Here the CDR3 reads CASGYGGQETQYF. As DNA, the CDR3 is TGCGCCAGCGGGTACGGGGGGCAAGAGACCCAGTACTTC.

J is TRBJ2-6 and V is TRBV4-2; 10 nucleotides agree with TRBD1. Germline CDR1 is LGHNA and CDR2 is YNFKEQ. This CDR3 contains 17 residues. The V segment lost 5 bases and the J segment 4 bases; nucleotides outside the gene matches: 8. The CDR3 nucleotides read TGTGCCAGCAGCGGGGGGACAGGGGATTCCGGGGCCAACGTCCTGACTTTC. It codes for CASSGGTGDSGANVLTF.

The V call is TRBV6-5, the J call TRBJ2-1; 8 positions agree with TRBD2. Germline lookup yields CDR1 MNHEY and CDR2 SVGAGI. V shed 2 bases and J 4 bases; nucleotides not matched to a gene: 4. This CDR3 region has 15 residues. CDR3 DNA sequence: TGTGCCAGCAGTTACGTAAGCGGGGGTTACAATGAGCAGTTCTTC. Amino acids: CASSYVSGGYNEQFF.

This CDR3 is CASSAGTGGNEQFF. The CDR3 nucleotides are TGTGCCAGCAGCGCCGGGACAGGGGGCAATGAGCAGTTCTTC. The rearrangement links TRBV9 to TRBJ2-1; 11 nucleotides line up with TRBD1. The germline CDR1 and CDR2 sequences are SGDLS and YYNGEE. J gave up 6 bases and V 3 bases, and 2 bases lay outside the gene matches. The CDR3 loop spans 14 amino acids.

The V call is TRBV11-2, the J call TRBJ2-7; TRBD2 matches at 8 bases. The CDR3 loop spans 14 amino acids. The germline CDR1 and CDR2 sequences are SGHAT and FQNNGV. The trim removed 2 bases at V and 4 bases at J, leaving 4 bases unmatched. The chain's CDR3 is CASSLTSGRYEQYF. The CDR3 nucleotides are TGTGCCAGCAGCTTAACTAGCGGCCGTTACGAGCAGTACTTC.

The rearrangement links TRBV10-2 to TRBJ1-2, with D perhaps matching TRBD1 (6 bases). Germline assignment: CDR1 WSHSY and CDR2 SAAADI. V dropped 7 bases and J dropped 5 bases, with 20 bases sitting between them. The CDR3 covers 15 residues. CDR3 in DNA: TGCGCCAGCACCGATCCCGGGGGCGGAGGGTATGGCTACACCTTC. Residues: CASTDPGGGGYGYTF.

Relative to its sample, this clone is medium-sized. The same CDR3 can be traced to other DNA sequences in this sample. J is TRBJ1-2 and V is TRBV7-6; D gene uncertain. Looked up from germline, CDR1 is SGHVS and CDR2 is FNYEAQ. The CDR3 runs to 11 residues. V was cut by 5 bases and J by 4 bases, with 5 bases left in between. In DNA form, the CDR3 reads TGTGCCAGCAGCCGAGCCTATGGCTACACCTTC. Translated, it gives CASSRAYGYTF.

V and J are TRBV11-2 and TRBJ2-7; D possibly corresponds to TRBD2 (6 bases). The CDR3 covers 13 residues. Trimming took 3 bases from V and 4 from J, leaving 10 bases between them. Germline lookup yields CDR1 SGHAT and CDR2 FQNNGV. CDR3 sequence reads: CASSLGGVYEQYF. The CDR3 bases are TGTGCCAGCAGCTTGGGGGGAGTATACGAGCAGTACTTC.

The chain is built from TRBV7-9 and TRBJ1-6; tentatively, D is TRBD1 (5 bases). This CDR3 spans 16 amino acids. Germline V gene lookup returns CDR1 SEHNR and CDR2 FQNEAQ (reference sequence). V was clipped by 5 bases and J by 7 bases, with 18 bases between them. The CDR3 sequence is CASSRGLRVGNSPLHF. The CDR3 DNA is TGTGCCAGCAGCCGGGGCCTCAGGGTCGGGAATTCACCCCTCCACTTT.

V gene TRBV15 combines with J gene TRBJ2-3, with 7 bases lining up with TRBD2. Trimming cost V 3 bases and J 5 bases; bases outside gene matches: 8. Germline CDR1 reads LNHNV; CDR2 reads YYDKDF (reference sequence). CDR3 size: 15 residues. Written as DNA, the CDR3 is TGTGCCACCAGCAGGGAGAGCGGGACGGTAGATACGCAGTATTTT. Translation gives CATSRESGTVDTQYF.

The gene calls are TRBV5-6 and TRBJ1-6, with D perhaps TRBD1 (6 bases). This CDR3 has 12 residues. V was trimmed by 0 bases and J by 18 bases, leaving 13 bases between them. Per germline, CDR1 SGHDT and CDR2 YYEEEE. In DNA form, the CDR3 reads TGTGCCAGCAGCTTGGGGGACAACGCACCCCACTTT. Translated, it gives CASSLGDNAPHF.

The chain carries TRBV5-4 and TRBJ1-2, with D uncertain. The CDR3 consists of 14 residues. The V gene lost 0 bases and the J gene lost 1 base, with 7 bases spanning the gap. Germline assignment: CDR1 SGHNT and CDR2 YYREEE (reference sequence). Written as DNA, the CDR3 is TGTGCCAGCAGCTTGGATCTTGATAACTATGGCTACACCTTC. The encoded protein is CASSLDLDNYGYTF.

V gene TRBV6-8 combines with J gene TRBJ2-2; D might be TRBD1 or TRBD2, each matching 5 bases. With 2 bases removed from V and 3 bases from J, the gap between germline ends came to 10 bases. Germline values: CDR1 MNHGY, CDR2 SAAAGT. CDR3 length: 15 residues. Here the CDR3 reads CASSYRDGDTGELFF. The CDR3 nucleotides are TGTGCCAGCAGTTACCGGGACGGGGACACCGGGGAGCTGTTTTTT.

CDR3 in amino acids: CASSILAGLETQYF. The CDR3 nucleotides read TGTGCCAGCAGCATACTAGCGGGATTGGAGACCCAGTACTTC. The chain links TRBV11-2 to TRBJ2-5; 10 bases agree with TRBD2. V lost 5 bases and J lost 5; bases outside the gene matches: 5. Germline CDR1 SGHAT, CDR2 FQNNGV. The CDR3 runs 14 residues.

The rearrangement uses TRBV7-6 and TRBJ1-1; the D gene is possibly TRBD1 (6 bases). In germline, CDR1 is SGHVS, CDR2 FNYEAQ. V gave up 5 bases and J gave up 4 bases, with 14 bases separating them. This CDR3 region has 14 residues. The CDR3 DNA reads TGTGCCAGCAGCAGCGACAGGAGGGGCACTGAAGCTTTCTTT. Translating it yields CASSSDRRGTEAFF.

The rearrangement joins TRBV28 to TRBJ2-5, with TRBD2 as a possible D gene (6 bases). CDR3 length: 15 residues. V lost 5 bases to trimming and J lost 4 bases, with 17 bases between them. The germline V gene encodes CDR1 MDHEN and CDR2 SYDVKM. This CDR3 is CASSLQGQGGETQYF. DNA of the CDR3: TGTGCCAGCAGTCTCCAGGGCCAGGGAGGAGAGACCCAGTACTTC.

This chain links TRBV4-1 with TRBJ2-7; 8 bases line up with TRBD2. This CDR3 spans 14 amino acids. Germline CDR1 MGHRA, CDR2 YSYEKL. V shed 0 bases and J 2 bases; nucleotides not matched to a gene: 0. The chain's CDR3 is CASSQEAGAYEQYF. The CDR3 DNA is TGCGCCAGCAGCCAAGAAGCGGGAGCCTACGAGCAGTACTTC.

The J gene is TRBJ2-1, the V gene TRBV4-2; D possibly matches TRBD1 or TRBD2 (5 bases each). Trimming removed 7 bases at V and 2 bases at J, with 9 bases between. Germline V CDR1 and CDR2: LGHNA, YNFKEQ. This CDR3 region has 13 residues. This CDR3 reads CASMGPPYNEQFF. The CDR3 DNA sequence: TGTGCCAGCATGGGACCCCCCTACAATGAGCAGTTCTTC.

J is TRBJ2-7 and V is TRBV27; 11 nucleotides match TRBD2. Germline CDR1 reads MNHEY; CDR2 reads SMNVEV (reference sequence). The length of the CDR3 is 14 residues. Trimming cost V 5 bases and J 6 bases; bases outside gene matches: 6. CDR3 residues: CASSPGLAGGEQYF. The CDR3 region has the DNA TGTGCCAGCAGTCCGGGTCTAGCGGGAGGCGAGCAGTACTTC.

The CDR3: CASSLNPGATNEQFF. DNA of the CDR3: TGTGCCAGCAGCTTAAATCCGGGGGCCACCAATGAGCAGTTCTTC. V gene TRBV7-3 combines with J gene TRBJ2-1; D is tentatively TRBD1 or TRBD2 (6 bases each). The germline gives CDR1 SGHTA, CDR2 FQGTGA. V was clipped by 1 base and J by 6 bases, with 13 bases between them. CDR3 length: 15 amino acids.

V and J are TRBV5-1 and TRBJ2-3; either TRBD1 or TRBD2 may supply D (5 bases each). The CDR3 consists of 18 residues. Trimming took off 4 bases at V and 5 bases at J, with 26 bases between the two ends. CDR1 SGHRS and CDR2 YFSETQ come from the germline V gene. The DNA for the CDR3 is TGCGCCAGCAGCCGAGTAGGGGTAGGCCGGATGGGGGAAGATACGCAGTATTTT. This gives the protein CASSRVGVGRMGEDTQYF.

The chain couples TRBV29-1 to TRBJ1-1; D ambiguous. The V end lost 2 bases, the J end lost 2 bases, and 12 bases lay between the germline ends. The CDR3 is 14 residues long. Germline values: CDR1 SQVTM, CDR2 ANQGSEA. For the CDR3, the DNA is TGCAGCGTTGAAAGTATGGGCTTTAACACTGAAGCTTTCTTT. As protein: CSVESMGFNTEAFF.

The V gene is TRBV7-2, the J gene TRBJ1-2; D ambiguous. Trimming shortened V by 1 base and J by 8 bases, and 20 bases separated the two germline ends. CDR3 length: 16 amino acids. Germline V gives CDR1 SGHTA, CDR2 FQGNSA. DNA for the CDR3: TGTGCCAGCAGCTTAGATACGACCACGAGAGGCACGGGCTACACCTTC. Translated: CASSLDTTTRGTGYTF.

The CDR3 protein is CSVATSDLQETQYF. CDR3 bases: TGCAGCGTTGCAACCTCAGATCTCCAAGAGACCCAGTACTTC. The chain carries TRBV29-1 and TRBJ2-5; D is unclear. Germline CDR1 SQVTM, CDR2 ANQGSEA. The germline V and J ends were trimmed by 4 bases and 1 base, with 13 bases remaining between them. The CDR3 contains 14 residues.

The J gene is TRBJ2-7, the V gene TRBV5-5; D assignment may be TRBD1 or TRBD2 (5 bases each). Deletions cut 4 bases from V and 10 bases from J, with 15 bases between. The germline gives CDR1 SGHKS, CDR2 YYEKEE (reference sequence). The CDR3 spans 12 residues. The CDR3: CASSVFSGPQYF. The CDR3 DNA is TGTGCCAGCAGCGTTTTTTCGGGGCCCCAGTACTTC.

The chain combines TRBV6-5 with TRBJ1-2, with 8 bases aligning to TRBD1. Trimming at V came to 7 bases and at J to 3 bases, leaving 7 bases not matched to a gene. The CDR3 has 14 amino acids. Looked up from germline, CDR1 is MNHEY and CDR2 is SVGAGI. The CDR3 DNA reads as TGTGCCAGCAAGGACAGGGAGGATGACTATGGCTACACCTTC. Its translation: CASKDREDDYGYTF.